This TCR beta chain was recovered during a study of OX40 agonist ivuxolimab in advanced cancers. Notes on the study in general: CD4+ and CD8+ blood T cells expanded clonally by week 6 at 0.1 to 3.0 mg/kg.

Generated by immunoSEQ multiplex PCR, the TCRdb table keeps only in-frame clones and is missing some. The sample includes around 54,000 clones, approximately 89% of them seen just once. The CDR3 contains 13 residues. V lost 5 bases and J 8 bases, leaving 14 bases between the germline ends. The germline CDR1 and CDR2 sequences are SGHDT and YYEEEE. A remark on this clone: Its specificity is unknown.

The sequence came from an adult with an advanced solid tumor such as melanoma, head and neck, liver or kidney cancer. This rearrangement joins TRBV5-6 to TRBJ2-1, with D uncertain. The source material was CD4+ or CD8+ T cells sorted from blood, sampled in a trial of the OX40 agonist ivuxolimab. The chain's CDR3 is CASSFRTRDEQFF. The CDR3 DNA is TGTGCCAGCAGTTTCCGGACCCGGGATGAGCAGTTCTTC.